Sequencing of this TCR beta chain was carried out in a study of identical twins. Whole-study findings and limits: Within cord blood, abundant beta clonotypes carried fewer insertions, but memory repertoires showed no such trend. Weaker excess sharing between twins was seen in beta out-of-frame sequences.

Carrying unique molecular identifiers, the cDNA also gained a universal primer site through template switching. TCRdb reprocessed the 5' RACE reads via MiXCR and lists one record per CDR3 protein. The sample yields some 200,000 distinct CDR3 sequences, more than 6.5% seen once. This clonotype occurred a few times. Its antigen is still unknown. V lost 3 bases and J lost 5, with 12 bases in between. The CDR3 loop spans 14 amino acids. Germline values: CDR1 SGHTA, CDR2 FQGNSA. Donors were all healthy Caucasians. These data also formed part of another study, on yellow fever vaccine responses in identical twins.

V usage is TRBV7-2 and J usage is TRBJ2-3; D is unclear. This TCR came from a woman aged 18-29 years in good health. The sequencing sample was made of memory (CD45RO+) T cells sorted from blood. CDR3 sequence: CASSFRLGIDTQYF. The CDR3 nucleotides are TGTGCCAGCAGCTTTCGCCTGGGTATAGATACGCAGTATTTT.